The clone carrying this T cell receptor (beta chain) was picked up a small number of times. Its antigen is still unknown. Trimming removed 11 bases from V and 5 bases from J; junction bases left unmatched: 8. The V gene's germline CDR1 is MNHEY and CDR2 SMNVEV (reference sequence). The CDR3 has 13 residues. The entry originates in a study of T cells after yellow fever vaccination. TCRdb re-called the 5' RACE reads with MiXCR, one entry per CDR3 protein. The table lists more than 300,000 distinct CDR3 sequences, around 6.8% of them singletons. Study-wide results and limits: A large majority of primary-vaccination clones showed up again after the booster (96% CD4, roughly 88% CD8).

The TCR was taken from a man in his late teens or twenties who received the YFV17D yellow fever vaccine. The chain is built from TRBV27 and TRBJ2-1; TRBD2 agrees at 8 bases. The sample here was PBMCs, taken around 45 days after the first yellow fever vaccination. The CDR3 region is CAGGSGANNEQFF. CDR3 nucleotide sequence: TGTGCCGGGGGTAGCGGGGCTAACAATGAGCAGTTCTTC.